Listed below are T cell receptor beta chains from one sample, sequenced in a study of blood T cell repertoires in COVID-19. Measured with immunoSEQ multiplex PCR; TCRdb has only the in-frame clones, and not every one. The repertoire holds fewer than 110,000 clones, 84% seen once, with 13% in the top ten. The sequenced material came from peripheral blood. These receptors came from a human donor in a cohort sampled during active or convalescent COVID-19. CDR3s include the opening cysteine and the closing phenylalanine or tryptophan. Fields, in order: J gene, V gene, clone size, D gene, CDR3 protein, CDR3 DNA. A D gene is named only where the DNA matches it firmly. Only part of the rows carry a size: once, few, many, or a class if the clone is expanded.

TRBJ1-2 | TRBV28 | - | TRBD1 | CASSRQGGNYGYTF | TGTGCCAGCAGCCGACAGGGCGGGAACTATGGCTACACCTTC
TRBJ2-5 | TRBV2 | once | - | CASRQSETQYF | TGTGCCAGCAGACAGAGCGAGACCCAGTACTTC
TRBJ2-1 | TRBV9 | - | TRBD2 | CASSAIPGLAGGRSYNEQFF | TGTGCCAGCAGCGCAATTCCGGGACTAGCGGGGGGGCGTTCCTACAATGAGCAGTTCTTC
TRBJ2-1 | TRBV5-1 | - | TRBD2 | CASSLATSGNEQFF | TGCGCCAGCAGCTTGGCTACTAGCGGGAATGAGCAGTTCTTC
TRBJ2-1 | TRBV27 | - | - | CASSLSGQGGWVEQFF | TGTGCCAGCAGTTTATCTGGACAGGGAGGGTGGGTTGAGCAGTTCTTC
TRBJ2-1 | TRBV7-3 | - | - | CASSSWANEQFF | TGTGCCAGCAGCTCCTGGGCCAATGAGCAGTTCTTC
TRBJ2-2 | TRBV11-2 | - | - | CASSLLRDRTAGELFF | TGTGCCAGCAGCTTACTGAGGGATCGGACGGCCGGGGAGCTGTTTTTT
TRBJ1-1 | TRBV10-3 | - | - | CAIRGGSPGTEAFF | TGTGCCATCAGGGGGGGGTCCCCAGGCACTGAAGCTTTCTTT
TRBJ2-1 | TRBV6-4 | - | TRBD2 | CASSDSTSGANEQFF | TGTGCCAGCAGTGACTCGACTAGCGGGGCCAATGAGCAGTTCTTC
TRBJ2-2 | TRBV19 | - | TRBD2 | CATSTSGGLGGLNTGELFF | TGTGCCACCTCCACTAGCGGGGGGCTGGGCGGTCTGAACACCGGGGAGCTGTTTTTT
TRBJ1-4 | TRBV13 | - | - | CASSLGLGGEKLFF | TGTGCCAGCAGCTTAGGCCTAGGGGGTGAAAAACTGTTTTTT
TRBJ1-4 | TRBV3-1/TRBV3-2 | - | - | CASSPSPGGSREKLFF | TGTGCCAGCAGCCCCTCCCCGGGAGGGTCCCGCGAAAAACTGTTTTTT
TRBJ1-5 | TRBV18 | - | TRBD1 | CASSPSDRGGQPQHF | TGTGCCAGCTCACCTAGTGACAGGGGTGGTCAGCCCCAGCATTTT
TRBJ2-7 | TRBV11-2 | few | TRBD1 | CASSPYGTAAKVKYF | TGTGCCAGCAGCCCCTACGGGACAGCGGCGAAGGTGAAGTACTTC
TRBJ1-2 | TRBV2 | - | TRBD1 | CASIPPGNRGSWGYTF | TGTGCCAGCATTCCGCCCGGTAACAGGGGGTCATGGGGCTACACCTTC
TRBJ1-5 | TRBV19 | few | TRBD1 | CASSPQGGFQPQHF | TGTGCCAGTAGTCCCCAGGGGGGTTTTCAGCCCCAGCATTTT
TRBJ2-2 | TRBV4-1 | - | - | CASSQGTGFGGPAGELFF | TGCGCCAGCAGCCAAGGGACAGGTTTTGGGGGGCCAGCCGGGGAGCTGTTTTTT
TRBJ1-1 | TRBV4-3 | - | - | CASSPNRVAGTEAFF | TGCGCCAGCAGCCCTAACAGGGTAGCTGGCACTGAAGCTTTCTTT
TRBJ1-1 | TRBV4-2 | - | - | CASSQVGRVQGVEAFF | TGTGCCAGCAGCCAAGTGGGTCGAGTACAGGGTGTTGAAGCTTTCTTT
TRBJ2-7 | TRBV5-1 | - | - | CASSLGREQYF | TGCGCCAGCAGCTTGGGGAGGGAGCAGTACTTC
TRBJ1-5 | TRBV7-2 | - | TRBD1 | CASSLASTGNQPQHF | TGTGCCAGCAGCTTAGCGTCGACAGGGAATCAGCCCCAGCATTTT
TRBJ2-5 | TRBV11-3 | - | TRBD2 | CASRGRGSRTQYF | TGTGCCAGTAGAGGGCGGGGGAGCAGGACCCAGTACTTC
TRBJ1-5 | TRBV27 | once | - | CASSFYPGPRYGNQPQHF | TGTGCCAGCAGTTTTTATCCAGGGCCCCGGTACGGAAATCAGCCCCAGCATTTT